This T cell receptor (beta chain) was profiled in a study of post-analysis software for immune sequencing data (dated by TCRdb to between 2015 and 2016). Regarding the complete study: The recorded disease courses included relapsing-remitting, secondary progressive and progressive-relapsing multiple sclerosis, and some patients had no subtype annotation. The multiple sclerosis patient repertoires were compared with 11 previously published healthy control repertoires from donors aged about 6 to 28 years. A subset of samples was prepared in parallel using single-end sample barcoding, then pooled and co-amplified after Illumina adapter ligation.

To demonstrate the VDJtools post-analysis software, TCR beta repertoires were profiled from the peripheral blood of 13 young patients with multiple sclerosis. The multiple sclerosis patients were children and adolescents between roughly 6 and 16 years of age. Library generation was performed with PCR. The sequencer listed for this sample is Illumina HiSeq 2500. To reduce PCR and sequencing biases, unique molecular identifiers were incorporated into the TCR beta cDNA libraries. Per 1 to 10 million input T cells, some 500,000 cDNA molecules were obtained, such that each molecule approximated one T cell. The patient libraries were prepared and sequenced using the same protocol as the earlier healthy control dataset. Samples belonging to the same batch were prepared together, multiplexed and sequenced on a shared HiSeq lane. The study's processing was this. MIGEC was used to process the raw barcoded reads, and molecular identifier groups with only a single read were discarded before consensus assembly and CDR3 extraction. Clonotype tables were post-analysed with VDJtools, normalizing diversity by down-sampling all datasets to the smallest sample size. Repertoire overlap clustering matched CDR3 amino acid but not nucleotide sequences to correct batch-related cross-sample contamination. TCRdb trimmed public reads at Q25 via fastp, called clones via MiXCR and kept in-frame beta chains. Each CDR3 protein appears once, grouped with its most common genes and DNA. TCRdb, rather than the study authors, made the V and J calls. The sample has 750,000 to 900,000 distinct CDR3 sequences on record, roughly 46% of them singletons. The ten largest clonotypes hold roughly 4.9% of the sample.

The germline V and J ends show losses of 3 bases and 5 bases respectively, and no gene match explains 9 bases of the junction. There are 16 amino acids in the CDR3, from cysteine to phenylalanine inclusive. The only DNA kept is the CDR3, 48 bases in frame from the first base. Reading the germline V gene gives CDR1 MDHEN and CDR2 SYDVKM. Turning to this clonotype: Its antigen is currently not known. It has no much larger one-base neighbor in the sample; base qualities were not kept.

On the study overall, not on this receptor specifically: The multiple sclerosis patient group was slightly younger than the control group. Strong co-clustering of samples prepared in the same batch was shown by direct clustering with F measure, prompting a batch-effect correction. Compared with controls, multiple sclerosis patients had significantly lower normalized Chao1 diversity, a finding suggesting substantial peripheral T-cell clonal expansion. Patients showed significantly higher frequencies than controls for a handful of TRBV segments, among them TRBV5-6, TRBV5-1 and TRBV20-1.

The origin of this receptor is a girl between 10 and 17 years old with multiple sclerosis. This chain is built from TRBV28 and TRBJ2-3, with TRBD1 identical over 9 junction bases. Sequenced: blood. The CDR3 protein: CASSFHYRDRVDTQYF. The DNA sequence is as follows: TGTGCCAGCAGTTTCCACTACCGGGACAGGGTAGATACGCAGTATTTT.